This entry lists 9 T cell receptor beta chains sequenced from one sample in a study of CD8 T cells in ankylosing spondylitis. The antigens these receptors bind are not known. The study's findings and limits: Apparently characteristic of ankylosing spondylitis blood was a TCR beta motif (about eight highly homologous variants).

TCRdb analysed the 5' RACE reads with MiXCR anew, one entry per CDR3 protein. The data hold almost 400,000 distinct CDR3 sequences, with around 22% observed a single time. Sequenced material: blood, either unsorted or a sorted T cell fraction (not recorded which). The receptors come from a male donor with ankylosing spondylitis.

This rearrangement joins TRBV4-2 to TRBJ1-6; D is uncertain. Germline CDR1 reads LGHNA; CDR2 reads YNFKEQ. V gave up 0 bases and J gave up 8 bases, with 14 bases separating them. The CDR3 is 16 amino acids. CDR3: CASSQDTVEWDSPLHF. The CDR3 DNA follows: TGTGCCAGCAGCCAAGATACAGTAGAGTGGGATTCACCCCTCCACTTT.

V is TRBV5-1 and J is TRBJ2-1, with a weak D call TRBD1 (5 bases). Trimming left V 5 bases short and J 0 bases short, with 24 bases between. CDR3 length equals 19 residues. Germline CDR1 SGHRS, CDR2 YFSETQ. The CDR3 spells CASRIRNPRQWSSYNEQFF. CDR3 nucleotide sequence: TGCGCCAGCAGAATCCGAAATCCGAGACAGTGGAGCTCCTACAATGAGCAGTTCTTC.

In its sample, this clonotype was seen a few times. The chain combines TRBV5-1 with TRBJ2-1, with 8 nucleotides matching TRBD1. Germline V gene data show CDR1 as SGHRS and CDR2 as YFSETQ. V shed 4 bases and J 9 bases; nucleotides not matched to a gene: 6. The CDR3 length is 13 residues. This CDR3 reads CASSPDRAIEQFF. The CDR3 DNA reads TGCGCCAGCAGCCCGGACAGGGCTATTGAGCAGTTCTTC.

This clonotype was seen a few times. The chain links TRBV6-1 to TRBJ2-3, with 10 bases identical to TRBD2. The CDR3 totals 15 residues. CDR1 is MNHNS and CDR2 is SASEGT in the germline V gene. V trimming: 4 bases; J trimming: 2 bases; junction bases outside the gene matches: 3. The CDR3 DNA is TGTGCCAGCAGTGCAGCGGGAGGGAACACAGATACGCAGTATTTT. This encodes CASSAAGGNTDTQYF.

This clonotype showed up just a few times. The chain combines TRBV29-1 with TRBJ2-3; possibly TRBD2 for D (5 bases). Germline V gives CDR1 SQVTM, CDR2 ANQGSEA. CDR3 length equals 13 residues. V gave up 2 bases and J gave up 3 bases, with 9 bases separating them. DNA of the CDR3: TGCAGCGTTGAAAGGTCGGGGACAGATACGCAGTATTTT. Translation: CSVERSGTDTQYF.

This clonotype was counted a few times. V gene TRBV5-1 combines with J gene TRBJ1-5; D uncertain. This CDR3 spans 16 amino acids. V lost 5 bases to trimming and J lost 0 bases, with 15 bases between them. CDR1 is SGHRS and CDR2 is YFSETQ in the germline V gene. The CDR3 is CASSPGMDPSNQPQHF. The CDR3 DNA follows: TGCGCCAGCAGTCCTGGGATGGACCCTAGCAATCAGCCCCAGCATTTT.

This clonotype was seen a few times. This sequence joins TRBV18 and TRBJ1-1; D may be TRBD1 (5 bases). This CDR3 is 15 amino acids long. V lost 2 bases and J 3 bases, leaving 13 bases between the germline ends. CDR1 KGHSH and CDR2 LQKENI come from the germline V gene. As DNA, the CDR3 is TGTGCCAGCTCACCAGGGGCGAACCGTTACACTGAAGCTTTCTTT. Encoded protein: CASSPGANRYTEAFF. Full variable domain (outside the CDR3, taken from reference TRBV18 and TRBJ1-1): NAGVMQNPRHLVRRRGQEARLRCSPMKGHSHVYWYRQLPEEGLKFMVYLQKENIIDESGMPKERFSAEFPKEGPSILRIQQVVRGDSAAYFCASSPGANRYTEAFFGQGTRLTVV.

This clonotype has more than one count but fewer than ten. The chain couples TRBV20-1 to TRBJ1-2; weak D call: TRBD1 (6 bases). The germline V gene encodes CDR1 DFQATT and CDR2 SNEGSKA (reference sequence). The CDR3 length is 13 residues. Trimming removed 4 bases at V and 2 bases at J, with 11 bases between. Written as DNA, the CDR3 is TGCAGTGCTACCCGACAGGAGAACTATGGCTACACCTTC. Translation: CSATRQENYGYTF.

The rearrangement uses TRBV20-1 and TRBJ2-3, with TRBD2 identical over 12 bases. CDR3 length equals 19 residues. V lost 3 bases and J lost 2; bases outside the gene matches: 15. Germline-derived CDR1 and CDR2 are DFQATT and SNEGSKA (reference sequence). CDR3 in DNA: TGCAGTGCTAGGGCTTGGACTAGCGGGAAGACCTTCCCCACAGATACGCAGTATTTT. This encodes CSARAWTSGKTFPTDTQYF.